The 18 T cell receptor beta chains presented below share a single source sample, sequenced in a study of neurological immune-mediated disorders. One entry per CDR3 protein results from TCRdb running MiXCR on the 5' RACE reads. Of more than 45,000 distinct CDR3 sequences in the sample, 10% are singletons; the top ten hold about 20%. What was sequenced was PBMCs. All receptors come from a woman in her thirties or forties with HTLV-1-associated myelopathy (HAM/TSP).

Remarks on this clonotype: With a much larger clone just one base away, this may be a read error. Lacking the conserved final phenylalanine or tryptophan, this CDR3 likely reflects a read error. The chain employs TRBV11-3 and TRBJ2-7, with TRBD2 as a possible D gene (7 bases). V shed 2 bases and J shed 5 bases, with 13 bases lying between them. The germline CDR1 and CDR2 sequences are SGHNT and YENEEA. The CDR3 spans 14 residues. The CDR3 sequence: CASSLTGGRNEQYI. The CDR3 coding sequence is TGTGCCAGCAGCTTAACGGGGGGCAGGAACGAGCAGTACATC.

The sample holds many counts of this clonotype. The DNA for the CDR3 is TGTGCCAGCAGCCCTCCGGGACTAGCGGGTATTCAGTACTTC. Protein: CASSPPGLAGIQYF. The chain recombines TRBV6-5 with TRBJ2-4; 12 positions match TRBD2. Losses at the gene ends were 6 bases for V and 10 bases for J; bases not matched to a gene: 7. The germline V gene has CDR1 MNHEY and CDR2 SVGAGI. The CDR3 runs 14 residues.

This clonotype was detected a few times. This chain connects TRBV6-5 to TRBJ2-3, with D tentatively TRBD2 (6 bases). The germline gives CDR1 MNHEY, CDR2 SVGAGI. The CDR3 is 14 residues long. Trimming removed 3 bases at V and 0 bases at J, with 7 bases between. In nucleotides, the CDR3 is TGTGCCAGCAGTTATGGGGGGAGCACAGATACGCAGTATTTT. The encoded protein is CASSYGGSTDTQYF.

There are many counts of this clonotype. The genes are TRBV6-2 or TRBV6-3 and TRBJ2-2, with unresolved D. Germline V gene data show CDR1 as MNHEY and CDR2 as SVGEGT. There are 13 residues in the CDR3. V dropped 4 bases and J dropped 1 base, with 4 bases sitting between them. The CDR3 nucleotides read TGTGCCAGCAGTTTTGGGAACACCGGGGAGCTGTTTTTT. Protein sequence: CASSFGNTGELFF.

The rearrangement uses TRBV4-3 and TRBJ1-2; D remains ambiguous. The CDR3 totals 16 residues. Trimming took 4 bases from V and 6 from J, leaving 21 bases between them. Germline V gene data show CDR1 as LGHNA and CDR2 as YSLEER. CDR3 nucleotides: TGCGCCAGCAGCCCCTTTCTAGAGGCTAACACGGATGGCTACACCTTC. This encodes CASSPFLEANTDGYTF.

This clonotype was picked up many times. This chain connects TRBV9 to TRBJ1-2; D unclear. Deletions cut 4 bases from V and 7 bases from J, with 8 bases between. Germline-derived CDR1 and CDR2 are SGDLS and YYNGEE. This CDR3 spans 11 amino acids. The CDR3, as DNA: TGTGCCAGCAGCCTCCGGGGTGGCTACACCTTC. This sequence encodes CASSLRGGYTF.

This clonotype was recorded at least ten times. The chain uses TRBV15 and TRBJ1-5, with unresolved D. Trimming cost V 0 bases and J 6 bases, with 18 bases left between them. Germline values: CDR1 LNHNV, CDR2 YYDKDF (reference sequence). The CDR3 totals 17 residues. As DNA, the CDR3 is TGTGCCACCAGCAGAGATCGGTCCCTCTCGGCCGGTCAGCCCCAGCATTTT. Its protein is CATSRDRSLSAGQPQHF.

This clonotype was counted many times. The chain links TRBV5-5 to TRBJ1-1; D is uncertain. This CDR3 has 14 amino acids. In germline, CDR1 is SGHKS, CDR2 YYEKEE (reference sequence). The V end lost 0 bases, the J end lost 4 bases, and 10 bases lay between the germline ends. The CDR3 DNA sequence: TGTGCCAGCAGCTTGGATCCTTTGGGCACTGAAGCTTTCTTT. This translates into CASSLDPLGTEAFF.

Many counts were recorded for this clonotype. CDR3 in amino acids: CASSLDRQGAGELFF. The CDR3 nucleotides read TGCGCCAGCAGCTTGGATCGGCAGGGGGCCGGGGAGCTGTTTTTT. The chain carries TRBV5-1 and TRBJ2-2; 7 nucleotides line up with TRBD1. This CDR3 is built from 15 residues. With V trimmed by 0 bases and J by 6 bases, 5 bases remained unmatched. Germline CDR1 is SGHRS and CDR2 is YFSETQ. Full variable domain (outside the CDR3, taken from reference TRBV5-1 and TRBJ2-2): KAGVTQTPRYLIKTRGQQVTLSCSPISGHRSVSWYQQTPGQGLQFLFEYFSETQRNKGNFPGRFSGRQFSNSRSEMNVSTLELGDSALYLCASSLDRQGAGELFFGEGSRLTVL.

This clonotype was counted many times. The rearrangement uses TRBV2 and TRBJ2-3, with a weak D call TRBD2 (7 bases). Germline V lookup: CDR1 SNHLY, CDR2 FYNNEI. The V end lost 6 bases, the J end lost 1 base, and 14 bases lay between the germline ends. The CDR3 runs to 15 residues. DNA of the CDR3: TGTGCCAGCAGGGCGGGGCGGGGGCGCACAGATACGCAGTATTTT. Its protein is CASRAGRGRTDTQYF.

About this clonotype: The junction departs from germline at one end; a sequencing error may be responsible. This rearrangement joins TRBV10-3 to TRBJ1-1, with D possibly TRBD1 on 5 matching bases. Germline V gene sequence: CDR1 ENHRY, CDR2 SYGVKD. The CDR3 totals 14 residues. The DNA for the CDR3 is TGTGACATCAGCCGACAGTGGGCTGACACTGAAGCTTTCTTT. Residues: CDISRQWADTEAFF.

This clonotype came up many times. The V gene is TRBV5-4, the J gene TRBJ2-7; 8 bases are shared with TRBD2. The CDR3 runs 14 residues. The V and J ends lost 2 bases and 7 bases, in that order; junction bases with no gene match: 8. Germline V gene data show CDR1 as SGHNT and CDR2 as YYREEE (reference sequence). CDR3: CASSFGGGTGEQYF. The CDR3 DNA reads TGTGCCAGCAGCTTCGGCGGGGGGACGGGGGAGCAGTACTTC.

Ten or more counts support this clonotype. The J gene is TRBJ2-6, the V gene TRBV29-1; TRBD2 might be the D (6 bases). The germline V and J ends were trimmed by 7 bases and 0 bases, with 19 bases remaining between them. The CDR3 totals 17 residues. Germline lookup yields CDR1 SQVTM and CDR2 ANQGSEA. The CDR3: CSASLRDPGSGANVLTF. Written as DNA, the CDR3 is TGCAGCGCATCTTTGCGGGACCCCGGCTCTGGGGCCAACGTCCTGACTTTC.

This clonotype was seen repeatedly, ten times or more. The rearrangement uses TRBV3-1 and TRBJ2-1, with D hard to call. V was clipped by 4 bases and J by 1 base, with 5 bases between them. Germline-derived CDR1 and CDR2 are LGHDT and YNNKEL (reference sequence). CDR3 length: 13 amino acids. CDR3 amino acids: CASSPTSYNEQFF. The CDR3 coding sequence is TGTGCCAGCAGCCCCACGTCCTACAATGAGCAGTTCTTC.

This clonotype was seen ten or more times. The chain links TRBV7-2 to TRBJ2-3, with D hard to call. Trimming took off 0 bases at V and 4 bases at J, with 8 bases between the two ends. This CDR3 region has 14 residues. The germline gives CDR1 SGHTA, CDR2 FQGNSA. The CDR3 nucleotides read TGTGCCAGCAGCTTAGCTCTTTTTCCAGATACGCAGTATTTT. Protein: CASSLALFPDTQYF. Drawing the rest from reference TRBV7-2 and TRBJ2-3, the complete variable domain is GAGVSQSPSNKVTEKGKDVELRCDPISGHTALYWYRQSLGQGLEFLIYFQGNSAPDKSGLPSDRFSAERTGGSVSTLTIQRTQQEDSAVYLCASSLALFPDTQYFGPGTRLTVL.

This clonotype was observed at least ten times. The gene calls are TRBV7-7 and TRBJ2-2; 8 nucleotides match TRBD1. This CDR3 has 14 residues. Germline loops: CDR1 SSHAT, CDR2 FNYEAQ (reference sequence). V lost 4 bases to trimming and J lost 7 bases; unmatched junction nucleotides: 5. CDR3 amino acids: CASSSDRVSGELFF. The CDR3 coding sequence is TGTGCCAGCAGCTCGGACAGGGTCAGCGGGGAGCTGTTTTTT.

This clonotype showed up many times. J is TRBJ2-3 and V is TRBV15, with 9 bases fitting TRBD1. Germline CDR1 and CDR2: LNHNV and YYDKDF (reference sequence). V shed 1 base, J shed 6 bases, and the junction held 8 bases outside the gene matches. The length of the CDR3 is 16 residues. The CDR3 reads CATSRGGGTGSDTQYF. CDR3 coding DNA: TGTGCCACCAGCAGAGGTGGGGGGACAGGGTCGGATACGCAGTATTTT.

This clonotype came up many times. The chain is built from TRBV19 and TRBJ1-1; D is ambiguous. This CDR3 has 12 amino acids. Germline V CDR1 and CDR2: LNHDA, SQIVND (reference sequence). The V and J ends lost 6 bases and 11 bases respectively, with 16 bases between them. CDR3 bases: TGTGCCAGTAGCCTAGCGGGCACGGCGGCTTTCTTT. Amino acid sequence: CASSLAGTAAFF.